This is a list of T cell receptor beta chains from one sample in a study of T cell repertoires in cytomegalovirus infection. MiXCR was run by TCRdb on the reads, yielding one entry per CDR3 protein. The table lists about 490,000 distinct CDR3 sequences, 11% of them singletons. Sequencing used PBMCs. Source of these receptors: a human donor in good health (CMV status not recorded). Some clones in this sample may be carry-over from other donors' samples. CDR3s include the opening cysteine and the closing phenylalanine or tryptophan. Fields, in order: V gene, clone size, D gene, J gene, CDR3 DNA, CDR3 protein. A D gene is named only where the DNA matches it firmly. A row's size may be missing; if present it is once, few, many or a size class.

v_call: TRBV19
clone_size: many
d_call: NA
j_call: TRBJ1-1
cdr3_nt: TGTGCCAGTAGTATTCGACCGACTGAAGCTTTCTTT
cdr3_aa: CASSIRPTEAFF

v_call: TRBV20-1
clone_size: few
d_call: NA
j_call: TRBJ2-3
cdr3_nt: TGCAGTGCTAGATCTGGGGGTTGGGATACGCAGTATTTT
cdr3_aa: CSARSGGWDTQYF

v_call: TRBV20-1
clone_size: few
d_call: TRBD1
j_call: TRBJ1-2
cdr3_nt: TGCAGTGCTCCGGACAGGGTTTATGGCTACACCTTC
cdr3_aa: CSAPDRVYGYTF

v_call: TRBV20-1
clone_size: few
d_call: NA
j_call: TRBJ2-4
cdr3_nt: TGCAGTGCTAGAGTGGGACAAGAAATTCAGTACTTC
cdr3_aa: CSARVGQEIQYF

v_call: TRBV12-3/TRBV12-4
clone_size: many
d_call: NA
j_call: TRBJ1-1
cdr3_nt: TGTGCCAGCAGCTTTGGGGGGAACACTGAAGCTTTCTTT
cdr3_aa: CASSFGGNTEAFF

v_call: TRBV5-5
clone_size: NA
d_call: NA
j_call: TRBJ2-1
cdr3_nt: TGTGCCAGCAGCCTAGTGGGAGGAGTACGTGAGCAGTTCTTC
cdr3_aa: CASSLVGGVREQFF

v_call: TRBV11-2
clone_size: many
d_call: NA
j_call: TRBJ1-1
cdr3_nt: TGTGCCAGCAGCTTAGTGGTAGATCGCACTGAAGCTTTCTTT
cdr3_aa: CASSLVVDRTEAFF

v_call: TRBV28
clone_size: few
d_call: NA
j_call: TRBJ1-1
cdr3_nt: TGTGCCACCACAGACCGGATATTTGAAGCTTTCTTT
cdr3_aa: CATTDRIFEAFF

v_call: TRBV7-9
clone_size: many
d_call: NA
j_call: TRBJ1-1
cdr3_nt: TGTGCCAGCAGCCCTTTTGAGGGGAAGACTGAAGCTTTCTTT
cdr3_aa: CASSPFEGKTEAFF

v_call: TRBV4-2
clone_size: many
d_call: NA
j_call: TRBJ1-5
cdr3_nt: TGTGCCAGCAGCCCCGCCAGCAATCAGCCCCAGCATTTT
cdr3_aa: CASSPASNQPQHF

v_call: TRBV4-2
clone_size: NA
d_call: NA
j_call: TRBJ2-3
cdr3_nt: TGTGCCAGCAGCCTATCAACCGGGACCGCAGGCACAGATACGCAGTATTTT
cdr3_aa: CASSLSTGTAGTDTQYF

v_call: TRBV7-8
clone_size: many
d_call: NA
j_call: TRBJ1-2
cdr3_nt: TGTGCCAGCAGCGCTGAGACGTATAACTATGGCTACACCTTC
cdr3_aa: CASSAETYNYGYTF

v_call: TRBV3-1
clone_size: few
d_call: NA
j_call: TRBJ1-6
cdr3_nt: TGTGCCAGCAGCCCCGGGAGGCTTTCACCCCTCCACTTT
cdr3_aa: CASSPGRLSPLHF

v_call: TRBV3-1
clone_size: NA
d_call: NA
j_call: TRBJ1-4
cdr3_nt: TGTGCCAGCAGCCAAGATCCGGGTTGGAATGAAAAACTGTTTTTT
cdr3_aa: CASSQDPGWNEKLFF

v_call: TRBV7-8
clone_size: many
d_call: TRBD1
j_call: TRBJ1-1
cdr3_nt: TGTGCCAGCAGCTCACCCTACAGGGGGAGCAACACTGAAGCTTTCTTT
cdr3_aa: CASSSPYRGSNTEAFF

v_call: TRBV6-1
clone_size: many
d_call: TRBD1
j_call: TRBJ2-5
cdr3_nt: TGTGCCAGCAGTGAACGCAGGGGGCAAGAGACCCAGTACTTC
cdr3_aa: CASSERRGQETQYF

v_call: TRBV19
clone_size: many
d_call: NA
j_call: TRBJ1-2
cdr3_nt: TGTGCCAGTACCCCAGACGGACTCTATGGCTACACCTTC
cdr3_aa: CASTPDGLYGYTF

v_call: TRBV27
clone_size: few
d_call: NA
j_call: TRBJ1-5
cdr3_nt: TGTGCCAGCAGTTTAAAGGGGGTTTATCAGCCCCAGCATTTT
cdr3_aa: CASSLKGVYQPQHF

v_call: TRBV25-1
clone_size: NA
d_call: NA
j_call: TRBJ1-1
cdr3_nt: TGTGCCAGCAGTGAATGGAGGGAGGGAGACACTGAAGCTTTCTTT
cdr3_aa: CASSEWREGDTEAFF

v_call: TRBV7-6
clone_size: many
d_call: NA
j_call: TRBJ1-1
cdr3_nt: TGTGCCAGCTCCGAAGGCGGCGTGAACACTGAAGCTTTCTTT
cdr3_aa: CASSEGGVNTEAFF

v_call: TRBV15
clone_size: few
d_call: TRBD2
j_call: TRBJ2-7
cdr3_nt: TGTGCCACCTCGTCTCTAGCGGGGGTAACCTACGAGCAGTACTTC
cdr3_aa: CATSSLAGVTYEQYF

v_call: TRBV20-1
clone_size: many
d_call: NA
j_call: TRBJ2-7
cdr3_nt: TGCAGTGCTAACCCCTCGGGAGCTTCCTACGAGCAGTACTTC
cdr3_aa: CSANPSGASYEQYF

v_call: TRBV18
clone_size: NA
d_call: NA
j_call: TRBJ2-3
cdr3_nt: TGTGCCAGCTCACCCGCCCAGGGGAGTAGAGATACGCAGTATTTT
cdr3_aa: CASSPAQGSRDTQYF

v_call: TRBV7-9
clone_size: NA
d_call: NA
j_call: TRBJ1-2
cdr3_nt: TGTGCCAGCAGCTCGAAACAGGAGATTAACTATGGCTACACCTTC
cdr3_aa: CASSSKQEINYGYTF

v_call: TRBV7-2
clone_size: many
d_call: NA
j_call: TRBJ2-5
cdr3_nt: TGTGCCAGCAGCTTAATCCCGGGTTGGGAGACCCAGTACTTC
cdr3_aa: CASSLIPGWETQYF

v_call: TRBV6-1
clone_size: many
d_call: NA
j_call: TRBJ1-6
cdr3_nt: TGTGCCAGCAGTGAAATACGGACAACTAATTCACCCCTCCACTTT
cdr3_aa: CASSEIRTTNSPLHF

v_call: TRBV4-2
clone_size: NA
d_call: TRBD2
j_call: TRBJ2-3
cdr3_nt: TGTGCCAGCAGCCCATCCGGCGCGGGAGGGCCCGATACGCAGTATTTT
cdr3_aa: CASSPSGAGGPDTQYF

v_call: TRBV7-6
clone_size: many
d_call: NA
j_call: TRBJ2-2
cdr3_nt: TGTGCCAGCAGCTTACTTGGCGGCCGTAACACCGGGGAGCTGTTTTTT
cdr3_aa: CASSLLGGRNTGELFF

v_call: TRBV7-8
clone_size: many
d_call: TRBD1
j_call: TRBJ2-7
cdr3_nt: TGTGCCAGCAGCTTACCCAAGGACAGGGTCTCCTACGAGCAGTACTTC
cdr3_aa: CASSLPKDRVSYEQYF

v_call: TRBV20-1
clone_size: few
d_call: TRBD1
j_call: TRBJ1-3
cdr3_nt: TGCAGTGCAGCGGACAGGGGGCCTGGAAACACCATATATTTT
cdr3_aa: CSAADRGPGNTIYF

v_call: TRBV19
clone_size: few
d_call: TRBD1
j_call: TRBJ1-1
cdr3_nt: TGTGCCAGTAGTATAGGTGGACAGGGAAGAACTGAAGCTTTCTTT
cdr3_aa: CASSIGGQGRTEAFF

v_call: TRBV5-1
clone_size: NA
d_call: TRBD1
j_call: TRBJ1-4
cdr3_nt: TGCGCCAGCAGCTCTGGGACAGTCGCAACTAATGAAAAACTGTTTTTT
cdr3_aa: CASSSGTVATNEKLFF

v_call: TRBV7-9
clone_size: NA
d_call: TRBD1
j_call: TRBJ1-1
cdr3_nt: TGTGCCAGCAGCCCCGGACAGGGATCCTACAACACTGAAGCTTTCTTT
cdr3_aa: CASSPGQGSYNTEAFF

v_call: TRBV3-1
clone_size: NA
d_call: NA
j_call: TRBJ2-4
cdr3_nt: TGTGCCAGCAGTACCGGGACAAAAAACATTCAGTACTTC
cdr3_aa: CASSTGTKNIQYF

v_call: TRBV19
clone_size: NA
d_call: NA
j_call: TRBJ1-2
cdr3_nt: TGTGCCAGTAGTGGGGAGTTTGGTGGTAACTATGGCTACACCTTC
cdr3_aa: CASSGEFGGNYGYTF

v_call: TRBV19
clone_size: many
d_call: TRBD1
j_call: TRBJ2-2
cdr3_nt: TGTGCCAGTAGTATATGGGGACAGGGAGTAGACGGGGAGCTGTTTTTT
cdr3_aa: CASSIWGQGVDGELFF

v_call: TRBV20-1
clone_size: few
d_call: NA
j_call: TRBJ2-2
cdr3_nt: TGCAGTGCTAGAGATAGGGACTTCTTGAACACCGGGGAGCTGTTTTTT
cdr3_aa: CSARDRDFLNTGELFF

v_call: TRBV20-1
clone_size: few
d_call: NA
j_call: TRBJ2-7
cdr3_nt: TGCAGTGCTCCGCGGACAGTCTCCTACGAGCAGTACTTC
cdr3_aa: CSAPRTVSYEQYF

v_call: TRBV2
clone_size: many
d_call: TRBD1
j_call: TRBJ1-1
cdr3_nt: TGTGCCAGCAGTCGACAGGGTTCCATGAACACTGAAGCTTTCTTT
cdr3_aa: CASSRQGSMNTEAFF

v_call: TRBV28
clone_size: few
d_call: TRBD1
j_call: TRBJ1-2
cdr3_nt: TGTGCCAGCAGTTTTCAAGGGCCAGGGGGATCTGGCTACACCTTC
cdr3_aa: CASSFQGPGGSGYTF

v_call: TRBV7-2
clone_size: many
d_call: TRBD2
j_call: TRBJ2-1
cdr3_nt: TGTGCCAGCAGCAGGGGTCCTAGCGGGTACAATGAGCAGTTCTTC
cdr3_aa: CASSRGPSGYNEQFF

v_call: TRBV7-3
clone_size: many
d_call: NA
j_call: TRBJ2-1
cdr3_nt: TGTGCCAGCAGCTTAGGGCCGGGCCGGAGCTCCTACAATGAGCAGTTCTTC
cdr3_aa: CASSLGPGRSSYNEQFF

v_call: TRBV7-2
clone_size: many
d_call: TRBD2
j_call: TRBJ2-7
cdr3_nt: TGTGCCAGCAGCCTGACTAGCGGGAGAGGCGAGCAGTACTTC
cdr3_aa: CASSLTSGRGEQYF

v_call: TRBV10-3
clone_size: few
d_call: NA
j_call: TRBJ2-7
cdr3_nt: TGTGCCATCAGTGCCACAGGGTTCCACGAGCAGTACTTC
cdr3_aa: CAISATGFHEQYF

v_call: TRBV10-3
clone_size: many
d_call: NA
j_call: TRBJ2-7
cdr3_nt: TGTGCCATCAGTGAGTATAGCGAAGGAGTAGAGAACGAGCAGTACTTC
cdr3_aa: CAISEYSEGVENEQYF

v_call: TRBV7-6
clone_size: many
d_call: TRBD1
j_call: TRBJ2-1
cdr3_nt: TGTGCCAGCAGCTTCGGACAGGGGTGGGTCTACAATGAGCAGTTCTTC
cdr3_aa: CASSFGQGWVYNEQFF

v_call: TRBV7-9
clone_size: many
d_call: NA
j_call: TRBJ2-7
cdr3_nt: TGTGCCAGCAGCTTAGGTGTTTTGGACTACGAGCAGTACTTC
cdr3_aa: CASSLGVLDYEQYF

v_call: TRBV3-1
clone_size: few
d_call: NA
j_call: TRBJ2-1
cdr3_nt: TGTGCCAGCAGCCCGATAAGCGGGGAGCAGTTCTTC
cdr3_aa: CASSPISGEQFF